A single sample gave rise to the 3 T cell receptor beta chains below, sequenced in a study of T cells after yellow fever vaccination. TCRdb analysed the 5' RACE reads with MiXCR anew, one entry per CDR3 protein. This table has about 45,000 distinct CDR3 sequences, around 6.4% appearing once. This specimen was PBMCs, either bulk or a sorted T-cell subset (CD4+, CD8+, memory, or dextramer-sorted; not recorded which), taken 45 days after the yellow fever booster vaccination. The origin of the receptors is a man younger than 40 who received the YFV17D yellow fever vaccine.

In its sample, this clonotype was seen a few times. The chain combines TRBV29-1 with TRBJ1-3; D gene unclear. V was pared by 0 bases and J by 2 bases, with 11 bases between. There are 15 residues in the CDR3. Germline CDR1 is SQVTM and CDR2 is ANQGSEA. The CDR3 DNA is TGCAGCGTTGAAGATTTTGGAGAAGCTGGAAACACCATATATTTT. Protein sequence: CSVEDFGEAGNTIYF.

This clonotype was observed at least ten times. V and J are TRBV5-6 and TRBJ2-2; no definite D call. Trimming stripped 1 base from V and 4 bases from J, with 5 bases between. The germline V gene encodes CDR1 SGHDT and CDR2 YYEEEE. The CDR3 runs 13 residues. In DNA, the CDR3 is TGTGCCAGCAGCTTGTACAGCACCGGGGAGCTGTTTTTT. Its translation is CASSLYSTGELFF.

This clonotype was observed many times. This chain joins TRBV24-1 and TRBJ2-1; 7 positions agree with TRBD2. The germline gives CDR1 KGHDR, CDR2 SFDVKD. This CDR3 contains 18 residues. The V segment lost 4 bases and the J segment 5 bases; nucleotides outside the gene matches: 16. CDR3 sequence reads: CATSDPSISGTTNNEQFF. DNA for the CDR3: TGTGCCACCAGTGACCCTTCTATCAGCGGGACCACTAACAATGAGCAGTTCTTC.